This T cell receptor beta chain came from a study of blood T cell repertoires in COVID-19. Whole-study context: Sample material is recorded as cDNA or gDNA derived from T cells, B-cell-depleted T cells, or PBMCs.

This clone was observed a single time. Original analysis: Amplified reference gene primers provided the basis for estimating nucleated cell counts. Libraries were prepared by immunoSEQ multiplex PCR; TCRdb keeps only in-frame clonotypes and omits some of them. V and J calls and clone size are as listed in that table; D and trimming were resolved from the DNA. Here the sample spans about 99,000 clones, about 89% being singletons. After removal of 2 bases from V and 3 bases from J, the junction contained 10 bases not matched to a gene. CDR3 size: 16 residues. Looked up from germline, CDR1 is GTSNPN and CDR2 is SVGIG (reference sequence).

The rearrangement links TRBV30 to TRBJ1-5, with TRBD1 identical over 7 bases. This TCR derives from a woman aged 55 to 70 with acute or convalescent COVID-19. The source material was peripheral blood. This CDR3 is CAWSPPYDRDNQPQHF. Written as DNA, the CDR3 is TGTGCCTGGAGTCCACCCTATGACAGGGACAATCAGCCCCAGCATTTT. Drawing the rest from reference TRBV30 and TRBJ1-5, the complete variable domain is SQTIHQWPATLVQPVGSPLSLECTVEGTSNPNLYWYRQAAGRGLQLLFYSVGIGQISSEVPQNLSASRPQDRQFILSSKKLLLSDSGFYLCAWSPPYDRDNQPQHFGDGTRLSIL.